This T cell receptor beta chain was sequenced in a study of T cells in Graves' hyperthyroidism and ophthalmopathy. Study-wide points: Blood also held most thyroid clonotypes expanded beyond 0.001.

Lactation, pregnancy, other autoimmune disease or uncontrolled infection excluded patients. A roughly 10 ml volume of fresh peripheral blood provided the PBMCs. Germline assignment: CDR1 SQVTM and CDR2 ANQGSEA. The CDR3 length is 20 residues. V was pared by 1 base and J by 0 bases, with 10 bases of the junction left unmatched. TCR beta CDR3 region amplification was performed from RNA transcripts. The TCR CDR3 first-round RT-PCR relied on the HTBI primer set. Via MiXCR, TCRdb re-called the multiplex PCR reads, giving one row per CDR3 protein. This table holds around 250,000 distinct CDR3 sequences, 14% to 15% found once. In its sample, this clonotype was seen a few times. Antigen unknown.

This chain connects TRBV29-1 to TRBJ2-1; 15 bases are shared with TRBD2. The sequenced material came from blood. The sequence derives from a woman in her 40s with Graves' hyperthyroidism that later progressed to Graves' ophthalmopathy. This chain's CDR3 is CSVEGGGTSGRYSSYNEQFF. The CDR3 DNA reads TGCAGCGTTGAAGGTGGGGGGACTAGCGGGAGGTATAGCTCCTACAATGAGCAGTTCTTC.